The TCR beta chain described here comes from a study of T cells in Graves' hyperthyroidism and ophthalmopathy. TCR beta CDR3 regions were amplified from RNA transcripts. The primer set for the first-round RT-PCR of the TCR CDR3 was HTBI. TCRdb re-called the multiplex PCR reads through MiXCR, storing one row per CDR3 protein. The sample holds about 380,000 distinct CDR3 sequences, around 20% seen once. CDR1 LNHNV and CDR2 YYDKDF come from the germline V gene (reference sequence). V lost 2 bases to trimming and J lost 8 bases; unmatched junction nucleotides: 4. The length of the CDR3 is 14 residues. The chain joins TRBV15 to TRBJ2-1; 9 positions match TRBD1. This sequence was found in a man aged 18 to 29 with Graves' ophthalmopathy. Source material: blood. In DNA form, the CDR3 reads TGTGCCACCAGCAGACACCGACAGGGGGATGAGCAGTTCTTC. This encodes CATSRHRQGDEQFF.